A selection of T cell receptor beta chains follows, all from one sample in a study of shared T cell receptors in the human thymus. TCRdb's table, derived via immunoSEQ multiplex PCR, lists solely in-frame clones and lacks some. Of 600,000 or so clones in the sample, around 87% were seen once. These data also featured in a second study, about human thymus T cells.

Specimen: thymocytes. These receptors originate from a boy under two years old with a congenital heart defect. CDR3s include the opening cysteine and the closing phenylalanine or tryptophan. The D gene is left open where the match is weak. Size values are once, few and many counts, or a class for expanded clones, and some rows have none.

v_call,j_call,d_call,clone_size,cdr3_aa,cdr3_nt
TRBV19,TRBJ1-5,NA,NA,CASIPKGRPRNQPQHF,TGTGCCAGTATCCCGAAAGGCAGGCCACGCAATCAGCCCCAGCATTTT
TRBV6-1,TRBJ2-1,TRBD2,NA,CASIELAGYPQEQFF,TGTGCCAGCATTGAGCTAGCGGGGTACCCTCAGGAGCAGTTCTTC
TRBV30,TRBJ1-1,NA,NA,CAWSPRTPEPNTEAFF,TGTGCCTGGAGTCCCAGGACACCCGAACCGAACACTGAAGCTTTCTTT
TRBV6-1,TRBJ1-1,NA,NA,CASTSWGRKAFF,TGTGCCAGCACCTCATGGGGGCGTAAAGCTTTCTTT
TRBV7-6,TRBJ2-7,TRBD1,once,CASSPQKIRQGHEQYF,TGTGCCAGCAGCCCTCAGAAAATACGACAGGGCCACGAGCAGTACTTC
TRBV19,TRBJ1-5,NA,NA,CASSIGRAQPQHF,TGTGCCAGTAGTATTGGCAGGGCTCAGCCCCAGCATTTT
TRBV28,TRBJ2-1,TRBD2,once,CASRRLGLAGDEQFF,TGTGCCAGCAGACGCCTGGGACTAGCGGGAGATGAGCAGTTCTTC
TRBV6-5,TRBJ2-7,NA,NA,CASSYTRQDSSYEQYF,TGTGCCAGCAGTTACACCCGACAGGACTCATCCTACGAGCAGTACTTC
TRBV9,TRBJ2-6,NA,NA,CASSVSRQVSGANVLTF,TGTGCCAGCAGCGTATCGCGACAGGTCTCTGGGGCCAACGTCCTGACTTTC
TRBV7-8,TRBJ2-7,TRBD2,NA,CASSLGLAGISSYEQYF,TGTGCCAGCAGCTTAGGACTAGCGGGAATAAGCTCCTACGAGCAGTACTTC
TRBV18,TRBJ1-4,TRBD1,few,CASSPGQGEVSEKLFF,TGTGCCAGCTCTCCGGGACAGGGGGAAGTGAGTGAAAAACTGTTTTTT
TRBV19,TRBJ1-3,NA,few,CASSLFPQGFGNTIYF,TGTGCCAGTAGTCTGTTCCCCCAGGGATTTGGAAACACCATATATTTT
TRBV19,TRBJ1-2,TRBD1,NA,CASSIFRQGTSRGYTF,TGTGCCAGTAGTATCTTCCGACAGGGGACTTCTAGGGGCTACACCTTC
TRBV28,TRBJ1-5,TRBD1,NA,CASSPPNLPGQGCLCNQPQHF,TGTGCCAGCAGCCCCCCCAACCTTCCGGGACAGGGTTGTTTGTGCAATCAGCCCCAGCATTTT